The source of this TCR beta chain is a study of blood T cell repertoires in COVID-19. This clone was observed once. In the source study's methods: Amplifying reference gene primers gave estimates of nucleated cell counts. This table comes from immunoSEQ multiplex PCR, and its TCRdb copy is limited to in-frame clones, with some not included. The DNA gave D and trimming, while V, J and clone size come from that table. The sample lists around 180,000 clones, about 80% occurring once. Participants' reported clinical history set cohort assignment. This CDR3 spans 15 amino acids. The V gene's germline CDR1 is MNHEY and CDR2 SVGAGI. With V trimmed by 5 bases and J by 10 bases, 14 bases remained unmatched.

Sequenced sample: PBMCs or T cells enriched from blood (not recorded which). The receptor's source is a man aged 50-59 years who had recovered from COVID-19. The chain carries TRBV6-5 and TRBJ2-3; 8 bases align to TRBD1. CDR3 sequence reads: CASSQLSGQGLAQYF. CDR3 DNA: TGTGCCAGCAGTCAGCTTAGTGGACAGGGCCTTGCGCAGTATTTT.